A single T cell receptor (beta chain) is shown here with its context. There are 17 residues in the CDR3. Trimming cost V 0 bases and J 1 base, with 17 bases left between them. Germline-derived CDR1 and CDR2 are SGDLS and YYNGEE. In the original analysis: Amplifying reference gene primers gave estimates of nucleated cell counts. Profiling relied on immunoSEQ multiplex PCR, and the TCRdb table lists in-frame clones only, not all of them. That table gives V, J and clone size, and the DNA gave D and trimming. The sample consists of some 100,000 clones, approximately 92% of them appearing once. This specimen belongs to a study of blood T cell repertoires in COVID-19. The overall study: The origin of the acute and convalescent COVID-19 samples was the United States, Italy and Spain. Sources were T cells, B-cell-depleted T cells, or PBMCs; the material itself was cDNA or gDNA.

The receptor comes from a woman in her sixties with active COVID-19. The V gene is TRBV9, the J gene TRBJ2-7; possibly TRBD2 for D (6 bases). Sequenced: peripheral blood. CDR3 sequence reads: CASSVAPSAGRSYEQYF. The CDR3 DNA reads TGTGCCAGCAGCGTAGCCCCCTCGGCGGGAAGGTCCTACGAGCAGTACTTC.